This passage covers 22 T cell receptor beta chains from one sample sequenced in a study of identical twins. TCRdb called the 5' RACE reads again in MiXCR, with one record for every CDR3 protein. The data show about 340,000 distinct CDR3 sequences, approximately 13% seen once. The same data also contributed to another study, on yellow fever vaccine responses in identical twins.

The sequencing input was CD8+ T cells sorted from blood. Receptors were obtained from a woman younger than 35 in good health.

The chain carries TRBV28 and TRBJ1-5, with D possibly being TRBD1 (5 bases). The CDR3 loop spans 15 amino acids. Trimming left V 10 bases short and J 2 bases short, with 18 bases between. Germline assignment: CDR1 MDHEN and CDR2 SYDVKM. For the CDR3, the DNA is TGTGCCACCCACCCGGGGGAAGGAGGCAATCAGCCCCAGCATTTT. Protein: CATHPGEGGNQPQHF.

The genes are TRBV28 and TRBJ2-1; D unclear. CDR3 size: 14 residues. CDR1 and CDR2 from the germline V gene are MDHEN and SYDVKM. V was clipped by 6 bases and J by 0 bases, with 9 bases between them. The CDR3: CASSRMSSYNEQFF. The CDR3 nucleotides read TGTGCCAGCAGCCGCATGAGCTCCTACAATGAGCAGTTCTTC.

J is TRBJ2-3 and V is TRBV27; 8 nucleotides align to TRBD2. The CDR3 totals 14 residues. V was pared by 8 bases and J by 1 base, with 5 bases of the junction left unmatched. Germline V gene sequence: CDR1 MNHEY, CDR2 SMNVEV (reference sequence). The CDR3 loop is CASATSGRTDTQYF. DNA of the CDR3: TGTGCCAGCGCCACTAGCGGCCGCACAGATACGCAGTATTTT.

This clonotype has ten or more counts. The chain links TRBV6-1 to TRBJ2-2; the D gene could be TRBD1 or TRBD2 (5 bases each). CDR1 is MNHNS, CDR2 SASEGT, per germline. With 8 bases removed from V and 3 bases from J, the gap between germline ends came to 13 bases. The CDR3 is 14 amino acids. CDR3 nucleotides: TGTGCCAGCTGGACCGGGGCCTACACCGGGGAGCTGTTTTTT. This sequence encodes CASWTGAYTGELFF.

A few counts support this clonotype. This CDR3 reads CASSLDRLSYEQYF. DNA for the CDR3: TGTGCCAGCAGCTTAGACAGGCTCTCCTACGAGCAGTACTTC. The chain carries TRBV7-6 and TRBJ2-7; tentative D call: TRBD1 (5 bases). With 1 base removed from V and 0 bases from J, the gap between germline ends came to 7 bases. The CDR3 is 14 residues long. Germline V gene lookup returns CDR1 SGHVS and CDR2 FNYEAQ. Full variable domain (outside the CDR3, taken from reference TRBV7-6 and TRBJ2-7): GAGVSQSPRYKVTKRGQDVALRCDPISGHVSLYWYRQALGQGPEFLTYFNYEAQQDKSGLPNDRFSAERPEGSISTLTIQRTEQRDSAMYRCASSLDRLSYEQYFGPGTRLTVT.

V usage is TRBV7-9 and J usage is TRBJ2-7, with D possibly TRBD2 on 6 matching bases. From germline, CDR1 is SEHNR and CDR2 FQNEAQ (reference sequence). This CDR3 spans 15 amino acids. Trimming removed 1 base from V and 0 bases from J, with 10 bases in between. CDR3 nucleotide sequence: TGTGCCAGCAGCTTAGACGGGGGTACCTCCTACGAGCAGTACTTC. The encoded protein is CASSLDGGTSYEQYF.

This chain uses TRBV11-1 with TRBJ2-2; the match to TRBD2 covers 10 bases. V lost 1 base, J lost 2 bases, and 7 bases stayed unmatched. CDR1 is SGHAT and CDR2 is FQDESV in the germline V gene (reference sequence). There are 18 residues in the CDR3. CDR3: CASSLGSSGSSNTGELFF. The CDR3 bases are TGTGCCAGCAGCTTAGGCTCTAGCGGGAGTAGCAACACCGGGGAGCTGTTTTTT.

There are a few counts of this clonotype. The rearrangement uses TRBV12-3 or TRBV12-4 and TRBJ2-2; possibly TRBD1 for D (5 bases). The CDR3 covers 11 residues. The V end lost 10 bases, the J end lost 7 bases, and 10 bases lay between the germline ends. The CDR3 nucleotides are TGTGCCACCTTCAGGGTCGGGGAGCTGTTTTTT. This sequence encodes CATFRVGELFF.

The V and J genes are TRBV20-1 and TRBJ2-5; D may be TRBD1 or TRBD2 (5 bases each). The CDR3 runs to 16 residues. Germline V CDR1 and CDR2: DFQATT, SNEGSKA (reference sequence). V gave up 0 bases and J gave up 1 base, with 15 bases separating them. The CDR3 bases are TGCAGTGCTAGAGATATCTGGGGGAATCCCCAAGAGACCCAGTACTTC. This codes for CSARDIWGNPQETQYF.

This clonotype was found many times. This sequence joins TRBV12-3 or TRBV12-4 and TRBJ2-3, with D perhaps TRBD1 (5 bases). The CDR3 sequence is 17 residues long. V was trimmed by 3 bases and J by 2 bases, leaving 18 bases between them. DNA for the CDR3: TGTGCCAGCAGTTTCGGTGCAGGGCCCCATCCCACAGATACGCAGTATTTT. This translates into CASSFGAGPHPTDTQYF.

The rearrangement uses TRBV28 and TRBJ2-7, with 8 bases fitting TRBD1. The CDR3 covers 12 residues. The V and J ends lost 8 bases and 2 bases, in that order; junction bases with no gene match: 2. Germline CDR1 reads MDHEN; CDR2 reads SYDVKM. CDR3 loop: CASGQGPYEQYF. The DNA for the CDR3 is TGTGCCAGCGGACAGGGACCCTACGAGCAGTACTTC.

This clonotype was found a few times. The chain joins TRBV20-1 to TRBJ1-1, with a tentative D call TRBD1 (6 bases). V lost 0 bases and J lost 7, with 15 bases in between. There are 14 residues in the CDR3. From germline, CDR1 is DFQATT and CDR2 SNEGSKA (reference sequence). The CDR3 here is CSARDWDIQVEAFF. The CDR3 region has the DNA TGCAGTGCTAGAGATTGGGACATCCAGGTTGAAGCTTTCTTT.

The V call is TRBV12-3 or TRBV12-4, the J call TRBJ1-5, with D possibly being TRBD1 (6 bases). The CDR3 is made up of 18 amino acids. Trimming shortened V by 11 bases and J by 1 base, and 27 bases separated the two germline ends. This chain's CDR3 is CAFCLSSTGPTSNQPQHF. CDR3 DNA sequence: TGTGCCTTCTGTTTGAGTTCCACAGGGCCCACAAGCAATCAGCCCCAGCATTTT.

At least ten counts were recorded for this clonotype. The J gene is TRBJ2-7, the V gene TRBV5-1; 7 bases map to TRBD2. The CDR3 has 14 amino acids. The V and J ends lost 1 base and 0 bases, in that order; junction bases with no gene match: 1. From germline, CDR1 is SGHRS and CDR2 YFSETQ. The CDR3 region is CASSLSGGSYEQYV. The CDR3 DNA reads TGCGCCAGCAGCTTGTCGGGGGGCTCCTACGAGCAGTACGTC.

The V call is TRBV20-1, the J call TRBJ2-7; D ambiguous. CDR1 and CDR2 (germline): DFQATT, SNEGSKA (reference sequence). Trimming left V 3 bases short and J 3 bases short, with 6 bases between. The CDR3 extends over 11 amino acids. CDR3 bases: TGCAGTGCTAGGCAGGACTACGAGCAGTACGTC. It codes for CSARQDYEQYV.

This clonotype was detected many times. The J gene is TRBJ1-1, the V gene TRBV4-1, with D maybe TRBD1 (5 bases). CDR3 length: 15 residues. CDR1 is MGHRA, CDR2 YSYEKL, per germline. The V and J ends lost 1 base and 1 base respectively, with 10 bases between them. CDR3 region: CASSQGRQGNTEAFF. CDR3 sequence (DNA): TGCGCCAGCAGCCAAGGAAGGCAGGGGAACACTGAAGCTTTCTTT.

For the CDR3, the DNA is TGTGCCAGCAGTGAAGTGTTGGCGGGGGGGCCGGAGACCCAGTACTTC. Translated: CASSEVLAGGPETQYF. The chain couples TRBV2 to TRBJ2-5; the match to TRBD2 covers 9 bases. Per the germline V gene, CDR1 is SNHLY and CDR2 is FYNNEI. With V trimmed by 1 base and J by 5 bases, 8 bases remained unmatched. The CDR3 contains 16 residues.

The rearrangement uses TRBV21-1 and TRBJ2-7; the D call TRBD1 from the table was never checked on the DNA. TRBV21-1 is a known pseudogene. The CDR3 is 15 residues long. CDR3 amino acids: CASRPLPGHPYEQYV. Here the CDR3 DNA reads TGTGCCAGCAGGCCCCTTCCGGGACATCCCTACGAGCAGTACGTC.

Only a few counts were recorded for this clonotype. The rearrangement links TRBV7-6 to TRBJ2-1, with 10 bases fitting TRBD2. The germline V gene has CDR1 SGHVS and CDR2 FNYEAQ. J was trimmed by 9 bases and V by 1 base; bases with no gene match: 3. This CDR3 region has 14 residues. The CDR3 coding sequence is TGTGCCAGCAGCTTAGGGGCTAGCGGGAGTGAGCAGTTCTTC. This codes for CASSLGASGSEQFF.

This clonotype has just a few counts. The rearrangement links TRBV12-3 or TRBV12-4 to TRBJ1-1; weak D call: TRBD1 (5 bases). The CDR3 is 12 residues long. The V end was cut by 10 bases, the J end by 2 bases, with 11 bases between. CDR3 residues: CATETANTEAFF. The CDR3 DNA sequence: TGTGCCACGGAGACAGCCAACACTGAAGCTTTCTTT.

This clonotype has just a few counts. The chain joins TRBV12-3 or TRBV12-4 to TRBJ2-1, with 11 bases that match TRBD2. The CDR3 runs 19 residues. Trimming removed 2 bases from V and 4 bases from J; junction bases left unmatched: 13. The CDR3: CASSLSFGRGLAVYNEQFF. The CDR3 bases are TGTGCCAGCAGTTTATCCTTCGGTCGGGGACTAGCGGTATACAATGAGCAGTTCTTC.

This clonotype has only a few counts. The chain carries TRBV28 and TRBJ1-4, with D possibly being TRBD1 (6 bases). V lost 1 base and J 8 bases, leaving 14 bases between the germline ends. This CDR3 spans 15 amino acids. Germline V gene lookup returns CDR1 MDHEN and CDR2 SYDVKM. The CDR3 is CASSLLQGSREKLFF. The DNA of the CDR3 is TGTGCCAGCAGTTTATTACAGGGTTCACGGGAAAAACTGTTTTTT.